The TCR beta chain under discussion was sequenced for a study of blood T cell repertoires in COVID-19. Study background: Donors in the United States, Italy and Spain gave samples during acute or convalescent COVID-19.

The CDR3 is made up of 12 amino acids. The germline gives CDR1 ENHRY, CDR2 SYGVKD. Trimming stripped 6 bases from V and 7 bases from J, with 13 bases between. The table came from immunoSEQ multiplex PCR; TCRdb's copy has only in-frame clones and leaves some out. The sample shows some 350,000 clones, about 88% of them seen only once. The TCR originated in a woman aged 25-40 years who had recovered from COVID-19. The gene calls are TRBV10-3 and TRBJ2-7, with D perhaps matching TRBD1 (5 bases). The sequencing sample was made of PBMCs or T cells enriched from blood (not recorded which). The CDR3: CAIRQGVGEQYF. CDR3 sequence (DNA): TGTGCCATCAGGCAAGGGGTAGGGGAGCAGTACTTC.